Below are 27 T cell receptor beta chains sequenced from a single sample in a study of OX40 agonist ivuxolimab in advanced cancers. Assay used: immunoSEQ multiplex PCR; TCRdb lists only in-frame clones, some missing. In the table there are tens of thousands of clones, 92% of which are singletons. The sequences come from CD4+ or CD8+ T cells sorted from blood, collected in a trial of the OX40 agonist ivuxolimab. All receptors derive from an adult with an advanced solid tumor such as melanoma, head and neck, liver or kidney cancer.

The chain carries TRBV6-1 and TRBJ2-5, with D possibly matching TRBD1 (5 bases). This CDR3 is 14 amino acids long. Deletions cut 4 bases from V and 5 bases from J, with 14 bases between. Germline CDR1 is MNHNS and CDR2 is SASEGT. CDR3 sequence reads: CASSAQRGGETQYF. CDR3 DNA sequence: TGTGCCAGCAGTGCCCAAAGGGGTGGGGAGACCCAGTACTTC.

The chain employs TRBV4-2 and TRBJ1-5, with a possible D match to TRBD1 (5 bases). V lost 1 base and J lost 5, with 12 bases in between. Germline CDR1 is LGHNA and CDR2 is YNFKEQ. This CDR3 contains 15 residues. Here the CDR3 DNA reads TGTGCCAGCAGCCAAGTCGGGGCGCCCGATCAGCCCCAGCATTTT. Translating it yields CASSQVGAPDQPQHF.

The J gene is TRBJ1-2, the V gene TRBV7-8; no clear D gene. This CDR3 has 16 residues. Deletions cut 3 bases from V and 0 bases from J, with 14 bases between. Germline values: CDR1 SGHVS, CDR2 FQNEAQ. The CDR3 nucleotides are TGTGCCAGCAGCTTGTTCTCTAGCCAGGCTAACTATGGCTACACCTTC. Its translation is CASSLFSSQANYGYTF.

The chain has TRBV7-3 and TRBJ1-3; TRBD1 matches at 8 bases. Germline V gives CDR1 SGHTA, CDR2 FQGTGA. The CDR3 consists of 14 residues. J lost 2 bases, V lost 5 bases, and 2 bases had no gene match. CDR3 coding DNA: TGTGCCAGCAGCGAGACAGGGGCTGGAAACACCATATATTTT. Its translation is CASSETGAGNTIYF.

The chain uses TRBV10-2 and TRBJ2-1; 8 bases match TRBD2. This CDR3 contains 14 residues. Germline V gene lookup returns CDR1 WSHSY and CDR2 SAAADI. V trimming: 6 bases; J trimming: 9 bases; junction bases outside the gene matches: 10. This chain's CDR3 is CASSPLRGGSEQFF. In nucleotides, the CDR3 is TGCGCCAGCAGCCCCCTTCGGGGGGGCAGTGAGCAGTTCTTC.

The J gene is TRBJ1-5, the V gene TRBV27, with D uncertain. The CDR3 is 14 residues long. Trimming pared 2 bases from V and 3 bases from J, leaving 8 bases between. Germline V gene data show CDR1 as MNHEY and CDR2 as SMNVEV (reference sequence). DNA of the CDR3: TGTGCCAGCAGTTTAGTAGCGAACAATCAGCCCCAGCATTTT. Its protein product is CASSLVANNQPQHF.

The chain recombines TRBV9 with TRBJ2-7; 9 positions agree with TRBD1. CDR1 SGDLS and CDR2 YYNGEE come from the germline V gene. With 3 bases clipped from V and 6 bases from J, the junction kept 10 bases outside the gene matches. The CDR3 totals 15 residues. In DNA form, the CDR3 reads TGTGCCAGCAGCGGTGGAGGGACAGGGAGGAGCGAGCAGTACTTC. Amino acid sequence: CASSGGGTGRSEQYF.

This chain joins TRBV29-1 and TRBJ1-1; 7 bases match TRBD1. Losses at the gene ends were 3 bases for V and 7 bases for J; bases not matched to a gene: 8. Germline lookup yields CDR1 SQVTM and CDR2 ANQGSEA. This CDR3 region has 13 residues. The CDR3 nucleotides are TGCAGCGTTGAGGGTGGGACAGCATTTGAAGCTTTCTTT. This gives the protein CSVEGGTAFEAFF.

The genes are TRBV2 and TRBJ1-4; weak D call: TRBD1 (6 bases). The CDR3 contains 15 residues. The V end lost 9 bases, the J end lost 6 bases, and 20 bases lay between the germline ends. Germline values: CDR1 SNHLY, CDR2 FYNNEI. CDR3 region: CASGKWDISHEKLFF. In nucleotides, the CDR3 is TGTGCCAGTGGAAAGTGGGACATTTCTCATGAAAAACTGTTTTTT.

The chain couples TRBV7-8 to TRBJ2-3; the D is unclear. The V end was cut by 3 bases, the J end by 0 bases, with 7 bases between. CDR3 length: 14 amino acids. Germline CDR1 and CDR2: SGHVS and FQNEAQ. The DNA for the CDR3 is TGTGCCAGCAGCTTCACTTGGAGCACAGATACGCAGTATTTT. The encoded protein is CASSFTWSTDTQYF.

The rearrangement joins TRBV6-6 to TRBJ2-7, with 10 bases fitting TRBD1. V dropped 7 bases and J dropped 5; count of bases not matched to a gene: 11. Germline V CDR1 and CDR2: MNHNY, SVGAGI (reference sequence). There are 15 residues in the CDR3. CDR3 protein: CASTNRGQGFHEQYF. For the CDR3, the DNA is TGTGCCAGCACCAACAGGGGACAGGGGTTCCACGAGCAGTACTTC.

Notes on this clone: Since a far larger clone is one base different, this is likely a read error. This chain connects TRBV5-6 to TRBJ1-1, with D possibly TRBD1 on 5 matching bases. Germline CDR1 reads SGHDT; CDR2 reads YYEEEE. V was shortened by 0 bases and J by 9 bases, with 9 bases between the two germline ends. This CDR3 is built from 12 residues. CDR3 bases: TGTGCCAGCAGCTTGGTTCGGGGCCAAGCTTTCTTT. This encodes CASSLVRGQAFF.

V gene TRBV27 combines with J gene TRBJ1-5, with 9 bases fitting TRBD1. The ends lost 3 bases at V and 4 bases at J; junction bases unmatched: 4. In germline, CDR1 is MNHEY, CDR2 SMNVEV (reference sequence). The CDR3 covers 15 residues. The CDR3 coding sequence is TGTGCCAGCAGTTTGTTACAGGGGGCGAATCAGCCCCAGCATTTT. Its protein is CASSLLQGANQPQHF.

The chain employs TRBV4-1 and TRBJ2-7, with TRBD2 as a possible D gene (5 bases). Trimming shortened V by 6 bases and J by 3 bases, and 12 bases separated the two germline ends. CDR1 MGHRA and CDR2 YSYEKL come from the germline V gene. The CDR3 spans 13 residues. The CDR3 region has the DNA TGCGCCAGCAGGTCGGAGGCCCGCTACGAGCAGTACTTC. This gives the protein CASRSEARYEQYF.

The chain uses TRBV7-9 and TRBJ2-7; TRBD1 agrees at 7 bases. V lost 3 bases and J lost 0; bases outside the gene matches: 8. Germline V gene sequence: CDR1 SEHNR, CDR2 FQNEAQ (reference sequence). The CDR3 extends over 16 amino acids. CDR3 in DNA: TGTGCCAGCAGCTTCCCGCCCCGGGACAGCTCCTACGAGCAGTACTTC. Translation gives CASSFPPRDSSYEQYF. The variable domain in full, completed from reference TRBV7-9 and TRBJ2-7, reads DTGVSQNPRHKITKRGQNVTFRCDPISEHNRLYWYRQTLGQGPEFLTYFQNEAQLEKSRLLSDRFSAERPKGSFSTLEIQRTEQGDSAMYLCASSFPPRDSSYEQYFGPGTRLTVT.

The chain joins TRBV29-1 to TRBJ2-1, with a weak D call TRBD2 (5 bases). The CDR3 length is 12 residues. Trimming cost V 5 bases and J 9 bases, with 14 bases left between them. Germline V lookup: CDR1 SQVTM, CDR2 ANQGSEA. CDR3 DNA sequence: TGCAGCGTTTTTGTACGGGGTGGTGAGCAGTTCTTC. Translating gives CSVFVRGGEQFF.

The chain combines TRBV9 with TRBJ1-1; 8 nucleotides align to TRBD1. The germline V gene has CDR1 SGDLS and CDR2 YYNGEE. The CDR3 consists of 15 residues. Unmatched junction bases numbered 10, after V lost 4 bases and J lost 5 bases. The CDR3 bases are TGTGCCAGCAGCCCCTCGCCGACAGGGGCAACTGAAGCTTTCTTT. It translates to CASSPSPTGATEAFF.

The J gene is TRBJ1-1, the V gene TRBV9, with D tentatively TRBD1 (6 bases). This CDR3 has 12 amino acids. V was trimmed by 3 bases and J by 4 bases, leaving 7 bases between them. The germline V gene has CDR1 SGDLS and CDR2 YYNGEE. The CDR3, as DNA: TGTGCCAGCAGCGGGACAGTCACTGAAGCTTTCTTT. Encoded protein: CASSGTVTEAFF.

V gene TRBV10-2 combines with J gene TRBJ1-3, with D possibly being TRBD1 (5 bases). Per germline, CDR1 WSHSY and CDR2 SAAADI. The ends were cut back, 10 bases at V and 0 bases at J, with 16 bases in the middle. This CDR3 comprises 15 residues. CDR3 sequence (DNA): TGCGCCAACAATGGGGGATTACCCTCTGGAAACACCATATATTTT. Translated: CANNGGLPSGNTIYF.

The chain is built from TRBV7-9 and TRBJ2-7; 9 nucleotides align to TRBD2. The J segment lost 3 bases and the V segment lost 4 bases, leaving 10 bases of the junction unmatched. The CDR3 sequence is 16 residues long. Germline lookup yields CDR1 SEHNR and CDR2 FQNEAQ (reference sequence). The CDR3 here is CASSSGPSGVHYEQYF. CDR3 nucleotides: TGTGCCAGCAGCTCCGGCCCTAGCGGGGTACACTACGAGCAGTACTTC.

The V and J genes are TRBV4-1 and TRBJ2-3; no definite D call. Germline V gene data show CDR1 as MGHRA and CDR2 as YSYEKL. Trimming removed 0 bases at V and 3 bases at J, with 7 bases between. The CDR3 runs to 14 residues. DNA for the CDR3: TGCGCCAGCAGCCAAGATGACGAGACAGATACGCAGTATTTT. This codes for CASSQDDETDTQYF.

The chain couples TRBV25-1 to TRBJ2-7; 9 nucleotides agree with TRBD1. V was clipped by 5 bases and J by 1 base; unmatched bases: 3. The CDR3 loop spans 14 amino acids. CDR1 is MGHDK, CDR2 SYGVNS, per germline. CDR3 loop: CASSKGQGSYEQYF. The CDR3 nucleotides are TGTGCCAGCAGTAAGGGACAGGGATCCTACGAGCAGTACTTC.

J is TRBJ2-7 and V is TRBV2; D might be TRBD1 (5 bases). V was trimmed by 5 bases and J by 6 bases, leaving 17 bases between them. Germline CDR1 SNHLY, CDR2 FYNNEI. The CDR3 loop spans 14 amino acids. The CDR3 region has the DNA TGTGCCAGCAGTTATATCCCGGACACCGGCGAGCAGTACTTC. It yields the protein CASSYIPDTGEQYF.

V usage is TRBV7-2 and J usage is TRBJ2-7; 8 nucleotides align to TRBD2. The V segment lost 8 bases and the J segment 0 bases; nucleotides outside the gene matches: 9. The CDR3 is 15 residues long. CDR1 and CDR2 (germline): SGHTA, FQGNSA. This chain's CDR3 is CASRGGGGPSYEQYF. The CDR3 region has the DNA TGTGCCAGCCGGGGTGGCGGGGGGCCCTCCTACGAGCAGTACTTC.

The rearrangement links TRBV19 to TRBJ2-1; D gene ambiguous. The CDR3 runs to 13 residues. V lost 2 bases, J lost 4 bases, and 6 bases lay in between. The V gene's germline CDR1 is LNHDA and CDR2 SQIVND (reference sequence). As DNA, the CDR3 is TGTGCCAGTAGTATACTAGAATACAATGAGCAGTTCTTC. Its protein is CASSILEYNEQFF. The whole variable domain, remainder taken from reference TRBV19 and TRBJ2-1, is DGGITQSPKYLFRKEGQNVTLSCEQNLNHDAMYWYRQDPGQGLRLIYYSQIVNDFQKGDIAEGYSVSREKKESFPLTVTSAQKNPTAFYLCASSILEYNEQFFGPGTRLTVL.

This chain connects TRBV7-9 to TRBJ2-5; D gene ambiguous. The V end lost 3 bases, the J end lost 2 bases, and 4 bases lay between the germline ends. Germline values: CDR1 SEHNR, CDR2 FQNEAQ (reference sequence). The CDR3 covers 12 residues. Here the CDR3 DNA reads TGTGCCAGCAGCTTCCTACAAGAGACCCAGTACTTC. Encoded protein: CASSFLQETQYF.

The CDR3 is CASSLDGAVYGYTF. The DNA for the CDR3 is TGTGCCAGCAGCTTAGATGGCGCGGTCTATGGCTACACCTTC. The rearrangement uses TRBV11-2 and TRBJ1-2, with no clear D. CDR3 length: 14 amino acids. Trimming shortened V by 0 bases and J by 4 bases, and 9 bases separated the two germline ends. Germline values: CDR1 SGHAT, CDR2 FQNNGV.